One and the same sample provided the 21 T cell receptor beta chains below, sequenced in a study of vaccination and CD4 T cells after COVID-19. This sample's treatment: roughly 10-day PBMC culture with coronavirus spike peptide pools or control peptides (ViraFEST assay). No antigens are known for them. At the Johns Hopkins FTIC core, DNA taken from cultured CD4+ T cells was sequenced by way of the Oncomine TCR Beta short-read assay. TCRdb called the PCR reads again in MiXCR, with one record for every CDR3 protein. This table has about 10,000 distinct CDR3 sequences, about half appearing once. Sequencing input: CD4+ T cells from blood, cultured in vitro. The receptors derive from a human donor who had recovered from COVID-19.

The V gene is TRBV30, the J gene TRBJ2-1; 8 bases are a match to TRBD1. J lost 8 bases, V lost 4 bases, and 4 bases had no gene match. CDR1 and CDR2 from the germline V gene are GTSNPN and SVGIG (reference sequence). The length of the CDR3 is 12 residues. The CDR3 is CAWNKQGDEQFF. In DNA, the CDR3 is TGTGCCTGGAATAAACAGGGGGATGAGCAGTTCTTC.

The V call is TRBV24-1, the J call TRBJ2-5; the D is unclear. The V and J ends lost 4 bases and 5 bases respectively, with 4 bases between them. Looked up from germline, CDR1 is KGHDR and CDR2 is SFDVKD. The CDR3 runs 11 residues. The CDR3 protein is CATSEAETQYF. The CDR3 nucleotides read TGTGCCACCAGTGAGGCGGAGACCCAGTACTTC.

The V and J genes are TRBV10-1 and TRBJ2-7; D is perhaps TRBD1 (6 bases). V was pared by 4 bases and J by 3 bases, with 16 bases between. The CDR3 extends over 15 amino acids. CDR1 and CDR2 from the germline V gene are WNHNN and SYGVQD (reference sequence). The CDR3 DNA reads TGCGCCAGCAGTGCGAACGCGGACAGAAACTACGAGCAGTACTTC. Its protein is CASSANADRNYEQYF.

The CDR3 coding sequence is TGTGCCAGCAGTTACGCGACGGTATACACTGAAGCTTTCTTT. Translated, it gives CASSYATVYTEAFF. This rearrangement joins TRBV6-2 or TRBV6-3 to TRBJ1-1; D call uncertain. V was cut by 2 bases and J by 3 bases, with 10 bases left in between. The CDR3 totals 14 residues. The germline gives CDR1 MNHEY, CDR2 SVGEGT.

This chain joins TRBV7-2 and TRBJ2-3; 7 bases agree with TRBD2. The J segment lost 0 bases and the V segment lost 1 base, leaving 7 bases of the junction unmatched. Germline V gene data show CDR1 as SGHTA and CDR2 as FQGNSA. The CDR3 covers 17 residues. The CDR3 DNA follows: TGTGCCAGCAGCTTAGTTTGGCGGGGGTCAAGCACAGATACGCAGTATTTT. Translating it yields CASSLVWRGSSTDTQYF.

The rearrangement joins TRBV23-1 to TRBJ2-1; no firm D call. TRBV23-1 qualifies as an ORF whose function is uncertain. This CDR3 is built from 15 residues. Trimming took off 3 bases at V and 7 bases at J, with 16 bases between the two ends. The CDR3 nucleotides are TGCGCCAGCAGTCACCATGGCCGAGGTGGGAATGAGCAGTTCTTC. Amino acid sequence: CASSHHGRGGNEQFF.

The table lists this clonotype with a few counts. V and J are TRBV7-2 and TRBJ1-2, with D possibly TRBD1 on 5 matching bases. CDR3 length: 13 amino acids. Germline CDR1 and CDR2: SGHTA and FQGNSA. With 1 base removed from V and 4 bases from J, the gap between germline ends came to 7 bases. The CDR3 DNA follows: TGTGCCAGCAGCTTAGAGGGGTTCTATGGCTACACCTTC. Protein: CASSLEGFYGYTF.

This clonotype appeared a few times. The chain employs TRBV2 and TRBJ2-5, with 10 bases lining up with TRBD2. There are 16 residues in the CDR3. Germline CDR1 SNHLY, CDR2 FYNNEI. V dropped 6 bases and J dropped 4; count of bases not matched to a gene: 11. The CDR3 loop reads CASRPGLAGAGETQYF. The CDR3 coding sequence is TGTGCCAGCAGGCCCGGCCTAGCGGGGGCAGGAGAGACCCAGTACTTC.

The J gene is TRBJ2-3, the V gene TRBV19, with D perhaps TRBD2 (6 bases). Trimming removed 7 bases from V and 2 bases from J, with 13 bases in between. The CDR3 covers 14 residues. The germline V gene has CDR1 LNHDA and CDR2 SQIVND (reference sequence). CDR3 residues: CASKAGPSTDTQYF. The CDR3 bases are TGTGCCAGTAAGGCGGGACCTTCCACAGATACGCAGTATTTT.

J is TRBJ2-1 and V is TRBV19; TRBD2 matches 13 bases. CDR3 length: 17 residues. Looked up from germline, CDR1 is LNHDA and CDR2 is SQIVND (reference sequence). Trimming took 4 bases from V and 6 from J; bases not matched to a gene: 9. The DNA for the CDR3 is TGTGCCAGTAGTACCAGTCCACTAGCGGGAGGGACCAATGAGCAGTTCTTC. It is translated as CASSTSPLAGGTNEQFF.

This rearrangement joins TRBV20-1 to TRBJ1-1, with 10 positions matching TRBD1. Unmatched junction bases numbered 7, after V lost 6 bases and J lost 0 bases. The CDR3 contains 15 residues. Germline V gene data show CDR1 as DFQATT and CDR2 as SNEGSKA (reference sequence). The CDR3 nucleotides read TGCAGTGCCGGACAGGGGGGAAGGATGAACACTGAAGCTTTCTTT. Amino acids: CSAGQGGRMNTEAFF.

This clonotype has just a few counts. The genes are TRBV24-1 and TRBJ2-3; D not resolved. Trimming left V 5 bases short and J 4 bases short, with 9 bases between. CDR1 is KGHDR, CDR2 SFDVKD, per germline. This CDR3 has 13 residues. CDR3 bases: TGTGCCACCAGTGTCGGATTTGCAGATACGCAGTATTTT. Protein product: CATSVGFADTQYF.

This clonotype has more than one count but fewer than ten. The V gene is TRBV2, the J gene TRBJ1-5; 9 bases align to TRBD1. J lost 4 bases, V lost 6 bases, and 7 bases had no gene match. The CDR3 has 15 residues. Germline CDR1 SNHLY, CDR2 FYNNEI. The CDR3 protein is CASRAGQGRNQPQHF. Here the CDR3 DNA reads TGTGCCAGCAGGGCAGGACAGGGGCGAAATCAGCCCCAGCATTTT.

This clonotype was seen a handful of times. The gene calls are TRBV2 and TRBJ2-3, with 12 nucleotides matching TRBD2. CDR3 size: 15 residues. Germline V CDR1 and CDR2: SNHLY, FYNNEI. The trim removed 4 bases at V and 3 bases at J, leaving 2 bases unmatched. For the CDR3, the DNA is TGTGCCAGCAGTGCGACTAGCGGGGGAACAGATACGCAGTATTTT. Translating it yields CASSATSGGTDTQYF.

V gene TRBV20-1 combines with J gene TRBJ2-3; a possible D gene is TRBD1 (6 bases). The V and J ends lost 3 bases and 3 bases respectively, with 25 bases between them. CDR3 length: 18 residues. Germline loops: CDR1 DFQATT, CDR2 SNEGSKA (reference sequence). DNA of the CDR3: TGCAGTGCTAGGGGACGGGCCGGGACACCTAGGGGTACAGATACGCAGTATTTT. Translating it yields CSARGRAGTPRGTDTQYF.

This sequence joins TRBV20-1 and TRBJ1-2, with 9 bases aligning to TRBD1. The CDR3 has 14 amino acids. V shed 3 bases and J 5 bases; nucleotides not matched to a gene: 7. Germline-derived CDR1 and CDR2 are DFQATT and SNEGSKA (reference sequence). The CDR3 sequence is CSASTTGGGYGYTF. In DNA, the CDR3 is TGCAGTGCTAGTACAACAGGGGGCGGGTATGGCTACACCTTC.

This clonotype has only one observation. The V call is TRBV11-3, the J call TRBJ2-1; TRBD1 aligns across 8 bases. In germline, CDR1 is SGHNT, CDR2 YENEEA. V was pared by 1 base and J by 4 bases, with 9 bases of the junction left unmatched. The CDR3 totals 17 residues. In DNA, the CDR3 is TGTGCCAGCAGCTTAGGAAGAGGACAGGGTTCGTACAATGAGCAGTTCTTC. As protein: CASSLGRGQGSYNEQFF.

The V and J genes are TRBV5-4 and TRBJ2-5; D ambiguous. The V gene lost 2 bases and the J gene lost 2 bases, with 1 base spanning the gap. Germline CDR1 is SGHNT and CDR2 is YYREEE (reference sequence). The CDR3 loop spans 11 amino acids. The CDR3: CASSLQETQYF. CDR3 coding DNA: TGTGCCAGCAGCTTACAAGAGACCCAGTACTTC.

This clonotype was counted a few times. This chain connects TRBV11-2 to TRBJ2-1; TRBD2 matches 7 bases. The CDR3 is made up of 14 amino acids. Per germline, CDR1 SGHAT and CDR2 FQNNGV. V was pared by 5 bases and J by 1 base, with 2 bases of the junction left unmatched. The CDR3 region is CASSPGGSYNEQFF. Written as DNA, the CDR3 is TGTGCCAGCAGCCCCGGGGGGTCCTACAATGAGCAGTTCTTC.

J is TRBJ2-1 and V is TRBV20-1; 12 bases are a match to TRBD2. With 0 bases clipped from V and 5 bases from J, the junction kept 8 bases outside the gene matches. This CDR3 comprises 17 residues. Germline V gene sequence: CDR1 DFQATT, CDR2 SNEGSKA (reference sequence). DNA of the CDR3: TGCAGTGCTAGAGAATCTAGGAGACTAGCGGGAGACAATGAGCAGTTCTTC. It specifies CSARESRRLAGDNEQFF.

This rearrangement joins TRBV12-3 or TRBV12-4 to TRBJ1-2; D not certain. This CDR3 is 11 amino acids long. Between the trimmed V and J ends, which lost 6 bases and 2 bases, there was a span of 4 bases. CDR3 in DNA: TGTGCCAGCAGGGGAAACTATGGCTACACCTTC. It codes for CASRGNYGYTF.